This T cell receptor (beta chain) was identified in a study of cytomegalovirus exposure and HLA in healthy donors. Whole-study results and caveats: It was about 150 TCR beta chains that were listed as cytomegalovirus-associated.

V gave up 0 bases and J gave up 9 bases, with 10 bases separating them. Germline-derived CDR1 and CDR2 are SGHDT and YYEEEE. This CDR3 contains 13 residues. This clone has more than one count but fewer than ten. Its target is not known. The PCR made use of 60 Vbeta and 13 Jbeta primers. The data were produced by immunoSEQ multiplex PCR, yet TCRdb's version contains in-frame clones alone and is incomplete. The sample holds about 140,000 clones, around 9% seen once. The genes are TRBV5-6 and TRBJ2-1; D uncertain. The specimen sequenced was PBMCs. This receptor was taken from a middle-aged woman in good health and CMV-seropositive. The CDR3 spells CASSLAITGEQFF. The CDR3 DNA reads as TGTGCCAGCAGCTTGGCAATAACTGGTGAGCAGTTCTTC.